The 20 T cell receptor beta chains below were found in one sample sequenced in a study of human T cells and chemical hapten exposure. Noted time point: patch test 3, about 24 weeks after DPC sensitization. Regarding treatment: therapeutic diphenylcyclopropenone sensitization with weekly scalp DPC. The authors extracted total RNA from unfractionated whole blood. TCRdb reprocessed the RACE reads with MiXCR, giving one entry per CDR3 protein. The data show roughly 39,000 distinct CDR3 sequences, with more than 9.5% seen just once and 2% to 2.5% held by the top ten. The material sequenced was whole blood, taken in connection with sensitization to the hapten diphenylcyclopropenone (DPC). Receptors originate from a woman in her forties with alopecia areata. Some clones in this sample may be carry-over from other donors' samples.

This clonotype was seen ten or more times. The chain links TRBV7-9 to TRBJ2-2; possible D gene TRBD2, 5 bases. CDR1 is SEHNR and CDR2 is FQNEAQ in the germline V gene (reference sequence). CDR3 size: 15 residues. V lost 5 bases and J 0 bases, leaving 10 bases between the germline ends. CDR3 region: CASSEGPANTGELFF. CDR3 in DNA: TGTGCCAGCAGCGAGGGTCCTGCGAACACCGGGGAGCTGTTTTTT.

This clonotype showed up just a few times. V and J are TRBV29-1 and TRBJ2-3, with TRBD2 identical over 9 bases. CDR1 and CDR2 (germline): SQVTM, ANQGSEA. This CDR3 is built from 16 residues. Trimming took 1 base from V and 0 from J; bases not matched to a gene: 5. The CDR3 bases are TGCAGCGTTGAAGGAGTAGCGGGAGAGAGCACAGATACGCAGTATTTT. Encoded protein: CSVEGVAGESTDTQYF.

The V call is TRBV28, the J call TRBJ2-5, with D unresolved. Germline values: CDR1 MDHEN, CDR2 SYDVKM. Deletions cut 4 bases from V and 7 bases from J, with 10 bases between. The CDR3 sequence is 12 residues long. DNA for the CDR3: TGTGCCAGCAGTTACGCGGTCCTGACCCAGTACTTC. This gives the protein CASSYAVLTQYF.

This clonotype has at least ten counts. This sequence joins TRBV5-5 and TRBJ2-3, with 9 bases fitting TRBD2. CDR1 SGHKS and CDR2 YYEKEE come from the germline V gene (reference sequence). CDR3 length equals 17 residues. The ends lost 1 base at V and 1 base at J; junction bases unmatched: 7. CDR3 region: CASSLRLTSGGTDTQYF. The CDR3 nucleotides read TGTGCCAGCAGCTTGCGTTTGACTAGCGGAGGCACAGATACGCAGTATTTT.

This clonotype was seen a few times. This chain joins TRBV24-1 and TRBJ2-7; 11 nucleotides line up with TRBD1. In germline, CDR1 is KGHDR, CDR2 SFDVKD. Unmatched junction bases numbered 6, after V lost 9 bases and J lost 9 bases. The CDR3 runs 12 residues. CDR3 DNA sequence: TGTGCCACCGCAGGGACAGGGGGTGGGCAGTACTTC. It codes for CATAGTGGGQYF.

V is TRBV6-2 or TRBV6-3 and J is TRBJ1-5; D possibly corresponds to TRBD1 (6 bases). The CDR3 covers 14 residues. Trimming removed 4 bases from V and 6 bases from J, with 13 bases in between. Germline V gene data show CDR1 as MNHEY and CDR2 as SVGEGT. The CDR3 DNA follows: TGTGCCAGCAGTTCGACCTACAGGGCTCAGCCCCAGCATTTT. Protein sequence: CASSSTYRAQPQHF.

In this sample, this clonotype turned up many times. This chain connects TRBV29-1 to TRBJ2-5; 8 positions agree with TRBD2. V was pared by 3 bases and J by 2 bases, with 8 bases of the junction left unmatched. CDR1 is SQVTM and CDR2 is ANQGSEA in the germline V gene. The CDR3 is 15 residues long. The CDR3 loop reads CSVDGQRGPQETQYF. The CDR3 DNA reads TGCAGCGTTGACGGGCAGCGGGGGCCACAAGAGACCCAGTACTTC. The full variable domain, with the rest looked up from reference TRBV29-1 and TRBJ2-5, is SAVISQKPSRDICQRGTSLTIQCQVDSQVTMMFWYRQQPGQSLTLIATANQGSEATYESGFVIDKFPISRPNLTFSTLTVSNMSPEDSSIYLCSVDGQRGPQETQYFGPGTRLLVL.

The chain recombines TRBV2 with TRBJ1-1; D call uncertain. Per the germline V gene, CDR1 is SNHLY and CDR2 is FYNNEI. There are 14 residues in the CDR3. The ends were cut back, 4 bases at V and 0 bases at J, with 9 bases in the middle. The CDR3 DNA is TGTGCCAGCAGTGTTTTCGGGGTGAACACTGAAGCTTTCTTT. Translation: CASSVFGVNTEAFF.

This clonotype occurred many times. The chain links TRBV29-1 to TRBJ2-2, with 8 bases fitting TRBD2. Looked up from germline, CDR1 is SQVTM and CDR2 is ANQGSEA. CDR3 length equals 16 residues. With V trimmed by 4 bases and J by 4 bases, 11 bases remained unmatched. DNA of the CDR3: TGCAGCGTTGCCCTAGCCTCTCGGGGGGGCACCGGGGAGCTGTTTTTT. Its protein product is CSVALASRGGTGELFF.

V is TRBV4-1 and J is TRBJ1-5; D remains ambiguous. Germline CDR1 MGHRA, CDR2 YSYEKL. Trimming took off 2 bases at V and 4 bases at J, with 12 bases between the two ends. This CDR3 is built from 15 residues. CDR3 sequence reads: CASSQWAYANQPQHF. DNA for the CDR3: TGCGCCAGCAGCCAATGGGCTTACGCTAATCAGCCCCAGCATTTT.

This chain links TRBV6-4 with TRBJ2-3, with D unresolved. The CDR3 has 14 amino acids. The V end was cut by 2 bases, the J end by 1 base, with 7 bases between. The V gene's germline CDR1 is MRHNA and CDR2 SNTAGT. DNA of the CDR3: TGTGCCAGCAGTGACCGGGCGCGCACAGATACGCAGTATTTT. It yields the protein CASSDRARTDTQYF.

This sequence joins TRBV18 and TRBJ2-1, with unresolved D. The CDR3 contains 13 residues. The V and J ends lost 0 bases and 9 bases respectively, with 9 bases between them. Germline values: CDR1 KGHSH, CDR2 LQKENI. The CDR3 DNA follows: TGTGCCAGCTCACCACCCTCAGCTGGTGAGCAGTTCTTC. Its translation: CASSPPSAGEQFF.

Regarding this clonotype: This may stem from a read error, because a much larger clone lies one nucleotide away. This rearrangement joins TRBV20-1 to TRBJ2-7; TRBD2 matches 9 bases. Germline V CDR1 and CDR2: DFQATT, SNEGSKA (reference sequence). The CDR3 contains 15 residues. CDR3 coding DNA: TGCAGTGCTAGAGGGGTAGCGGGGGAACCCTACGAGCTGTACTTC. Residues: CSARGVAGEPYELYF.

This clonotype was seen more than once but under ten times. The chain combines TRBV4-3 with TRBJ2-3; D tentatively fits TRBD1 or TRBD2 (5 bases each). CDR1 is LGHNA, CDR2 YSLEER, per germline. The CDR3 has 17 amino acids. V shed 0 bases and J shed 4 bases, with 17 bases lying between them. In nucleotides, the CDR3 is TGCGCCAGCAGCCAAGATCCTCCGGGACCTAGGGCAGATACGCAGTATTTT. The encoded protein is CASSQDPPGPRADTQYF.

This clonotype was detected only a few times. The V and J genes are TRBV28 and TRBJ1-5, with TRBD1 as a possible D gene (5 bases). Germline CDR1 and CDR2: MDHEN and SYDVKM. This CDR3 is 14 amino acids long. Trimming shortened V by 6 bases and J by 2 bases, and 11 bases separated the two germline ends. The CDR3 DNA sequence: TGTGCCAGCAGGTGGGGGGTCCGCAATCAGCCCCAGCATTTT. This gives the protein CASRWGVRNQPQHF.

This clonotype was detected ten times or more. The gene calls are TRBV6-5 and TRBJ2-5; D may be TRBD2 (6 bases). Germline V gene sequence: CDR1 MNHEY, CDR2 SVGAGI. Trimming cost V 6 bases and J 0 bases, with 11 bases left between them. This CDR3 contains 14 residues. In DNA form, the CDR3 reads TGTGCCAGCAGAATAGCGGCTTACCAAGAGACCCAGTACTTC. The encoded protein is CASRIAAYQETQYF.

The rearrangement joins TRBV5-1 to TRBJ2-1; D gene uncertain. Per the germline V gene, CDR1 is SGHRS and CDR2 is YFSETQ. The CDR3 runs to 14 residues. With 2 bases removed from V and 4 bases from J, the gap between germline ends came to 10 bases. The CDR3 sequence is CASSFSRQYNEQFF. The CDR3 region has the DNA TGCGCCAGCAGCTTTAGTCGGCAGTACAATGAGCAGTTCTTC.

This clonotype was picked up many times. J is TRBJ2-3 and V is TRBV9; 7 bases map to TRBD1. CDR1 and CDR2 (germline): SGDLS, YYNGEE. CDR3 length equals 15 residues. J gave up 4 bases and V 4 bases, and 9 bases lay outside the gene matches. The CDR3: CASSQTGSGADTQYF. CDR3 nucleotide sequence: TGTGCCAGCAGCCAGACAGGGAGCGGCGCAGATACGCAGTATTTT.

This clonotype was detected ten times or more. The CDR3 protein is CASSGQRNTEAFF. The CDR3 nucleotides read TGCGCCAGCTCCGGACAGAGGAACACTGAAGCTTTCTTT. The chain has TRBV10-2 and TRBJ1-1, with D maybe TRBD1 (6 bases). The CDR3 totals 13 residues. Per the germline V gene, CDR1 is WSHSY and CDR2 is SAAADI. V lost 8 bases, J lost 1 base, and 11 bases lay in between.

The sample holds one count of this clonotype. The chain recombines TRBV29-1 with TRBJ2-3, with D possibly TRBD2 on 6 matching bases. V was cut by 1 base and J by 3 bases, with 17 bases left in between. From germline, CDR1 is SQVTM and CDR2 ANQGSEA. This CDR3 has 16 amino acids. The CDR3 spells CSVEGGGKEQTDTQYF. CDR3 sequence (DNA): TGCAGCGTTGAAGGGGGCGGGAAAGAACAAACAGATACGCAGTATTTT.